These T cell receptor beta chains were read from a single sample in a study of cytomegalovirus exposure and HLA in healthy donors. Using immunoSEQ multiplex PCR, the repertoire was profiled, and TCRdb retains in-frame clones only, with some absent. The sample includes tens of thousands of clones, less than 85% of them seen just once. The sample taken for sequencing was PBMCs. The receptors were gathered from a young woman in good health and CMV-seropositive. Each CDR3 is given with its conserved first and last residue. Fields, in order: clone size, J gene, D gene, V gene, CDR3 protein, CDR3 DNA. The D gene is left open where the match is weak. Only some rows state a clone size, as once, few, many or a class for expanded clones.

abundance: once; j_gene: TRBJ1-5; d_gene: NA; v_gene: TRBV30; CDR3aa: CAFQGSNQPQHF; CDR3nt: TGTGCCTTTCAGGGGAGCAATCAGCCCCAGCATTTT
abundance: NA; j_gene: TRBJ1-6; d_gene: TRBD1; v_gene: TRBV18; CDR3aa: CASSPTGTGSSPLHF; CDR3nt: TGTGCCAGCTCACCAACCGGGACAGGGAGTTCACCCCTCCACTTT
abundance: once; j_gene: TRBJ1-1; d_gene: NA; v_gene: TRBV7-3; CDR3aa: CASSKVQGIGLNTEAFF; CDR3nt: TGTGCCAGCAGTAAGGTACAGGGTATCGGGTTGAACACTGAAGCTTTCTTT
abundance: NA; j_gene: TRBJ2-7; d_gene: NA; v_gene: TRBV25-1; CDR3aa: CASSVQGPYEQYF; CDR3nt: TGTGCCAGCAGTGTACAGGGTCCGTACGAGCAGTACTTC
abundance: NA; j_gene: TRBJ1-1; d_gene: TRBD1; v_gene: TRBV7-2; CDR3aa: CASSPLTGGNGEAFF; CDR3nt: TGTGCCAGCAGCCCCCTGACAGGGGGAAATGGTGAAGCTTTCTTT
abundance: NA; j_gene: TRBJ2-7; d_gene: NA; v_gene: TRBV30; CDR3aa: CAWSAGREQYF; CDR3nt: TGTGCCTGGTCCGCAGGGCGGGAGCAGTACTTC
abundance: once; j_gene: TRBJ2-5; d_gene: TRBD2; v_gene: TRBV7-9; CDR3aa: CASSTHQGGFEETQYF; CDR3nt: TGTGCCAGCAGCACCCACCAGGGAGGGTTTGAAGAGACCCAGTACTTC
abundance: NA; j_gene: TRBJ2-5; d_gene: NA; v_gene: TRBV7-3; CDR3aa: CASSSLGGSRETQYF; CDR3nt: TGTGCCAGCAGCTCCCTTGGTGGGAGTCGGGAGACCCAGTACTTC
abundance: medium-sized; j_gene: TRBJ1-4; d_gene: TRBD1; v_gene: TRBV15; CDR3aa: CATSTFGQGVTNEKLFF; CDR3nt: TGTGCCACCAGCACCTTCGGACAGGGGGTAACTAATGAAAAACTGTTTTTT
abundance: once; j_gene: TRBJ2-1; d_gene: TRBD1; v_gene: TRBV6-4; CDR3aa: CATGTGGDNEQFF; CDR3nt: TGTGCCACCGGGACAGGGGGAGACAATGAGCAGTTCTTC
abundance: once; j_gene: TRBJ2-5; d_gene: NA; v_gene: TRBV7-9; CDR3aa: CASSNRFQVQETQYF; CDR3nt: TGTGCCAGCAGCAATCGCTTTCAGGTCCAAGAGACCCAGTACTTC
abundance: NA; j_gene: TRBJ2-5; d_gene: NA; v_gene: TRBV21-1; CDR3aa: CASSKAYHREWKNRETQYF; CDR3nt: TGTGCCAGCAGCAAAGCCTACCACAGGGAATGGAAGAACAGGGAGACCCAGTACTTC
abundance: NA; j_gene: TRBJ2-2; d_gene: NA; v_gene: TRBV27; CDR3aa: CASTSANTGELFF; CDR3nt: TGTGCCAGCACTAGCGCGAACACCGGGGAGCTGTTTTTT
abundance: NA; j_gene: TRBJ2-7; d_gene: TRBD2; v_gene: TRBV7-9; CDR3aa: CASSQERGVDEQYF; CDR3nt: TGTGCCAGCAGCCAGGAGCGGGGTGTCGACGAGCAGTACTTC
abundance: NA; j_gene: TRBJ1-2; d_gene: NA; v_gene: TRBV19; CDR3aa: CASSIGARYGYTF; CDR3nt: TGTGCCAGTAGTATAGGCGCCCGTTATGGCTACACCTTC
abundance: NA; j_gene: TRBJ2-2; d_gene: NA; v_gene: TRBV7-2; CDR3aa: CASSSVAQLAGELFF; CDR3nt: TGTGCCAGCAGCTCTGTCGCCCAGTTGGCCGGGGAGCTGTTTTTT
abundance: NA; j_gene: TRBJ2-2; d_gene: TRBD2; v_gene: TRBV12-5; CDR3aa: CASGSNHLAGNTGELFF; CDR3nt: TGTGCTAGTGGTTCGAACCACCTAGCGGGGAACACCGGGGAGCTGTTTTTT
abundance: NA; j_gene: TRBJ2-7; d_gene: TRBD2; v_gene: TRBV27; CDR3aa: CASSPSTSGIYEQYF; CDR3nt: TGTGCCAGCAGTCCCTCGACTAGCGGGATTTACGAGCAGTACTTC
abundance: NA; j_gene: TRBJ2-1; d_gene: NA; v_gene: TRBV6-4; CDR3aa: CASSDSEHNEQFF; CDR3nt: TGTGCCAGCAGCGATAGCGAGCACAATGAGCAGTTCTTC
abundance: NA; j_gene: TRBJ2-7; d_gene: NA; v_gene: TRBV6-4; CDR3aa: CASSPEGGGSEQYF; CDR3nt: TGTGCCAGCAGCCCCGAGGGAGGGGGTAGCGAGCAGTACTTC
abundance: NA; j_gene: TRBJ1-1; d_gene: TRBD1; v_gene: TRBV7-2; CDR3aa: CASSSQGGMNTEAFF; CDR3nt: TGTGCCAGCAGCTCCCAGGGGGGCATGAACACTGAAGCTTTCTTT
abundance: NA; j_gene: TRBJ2-5; d_gene: TRBD2; v_gene: TRBV5-4; CDR3aa: CASSWGLAGGKHQETQYF; CDR3nt: TGTGCCAGCAGCTGGGGCCTAGCGGGGGGGAAACACCAAGAGACCCAGTACTTC